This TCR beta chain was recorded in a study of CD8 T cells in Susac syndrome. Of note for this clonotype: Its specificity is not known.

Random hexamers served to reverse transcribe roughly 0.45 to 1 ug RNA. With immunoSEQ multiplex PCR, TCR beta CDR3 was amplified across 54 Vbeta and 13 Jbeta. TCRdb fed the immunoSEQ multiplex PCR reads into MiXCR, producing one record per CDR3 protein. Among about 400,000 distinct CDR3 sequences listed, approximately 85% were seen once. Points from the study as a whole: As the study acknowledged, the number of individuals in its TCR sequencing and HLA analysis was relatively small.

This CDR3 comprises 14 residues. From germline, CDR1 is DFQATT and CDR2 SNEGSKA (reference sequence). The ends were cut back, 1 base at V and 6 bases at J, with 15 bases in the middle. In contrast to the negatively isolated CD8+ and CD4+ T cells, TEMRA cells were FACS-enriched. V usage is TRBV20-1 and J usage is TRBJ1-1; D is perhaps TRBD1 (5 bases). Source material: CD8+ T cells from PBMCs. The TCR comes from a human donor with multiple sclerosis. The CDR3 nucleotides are TGCAGTGCTAGAGCCCGGGGGGGGTTCGCTGAAGCTTTCTTT. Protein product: CSARARGGFAEAFF.